This T cell receptor (beta chain) was recovered during a study of blood T cells in healthy people across ages. Primers used in a second PCR of roughly 7 to 12 cycles were a sample-barcoded 5' primer and a J-beta primer mix. Via MiXCR, TCRdb re-called the 5' RACE reads, giving one row per CDR3 protein. The sample lists 700,000 to 1,000,000 distinct CDR3 sequences, about 42% occurring once. As to this clonotype: The antigen remains undetermined.

Germline assignment: CDR1 SNHLY and CDR2 FYNNEI. CDR3 length equals 14 residues. Trimming cost V 4 bases and J 8 bases, with 15 bases left between them. Study observations and caveats: There were more naive CD4+ cells and higher diversity in long-lived donors than in aged donors.

The sequencing sample was made of blood. This TCR came from a man in his fifties or sixties in good health. The genes are TRBV2 and TRBJ2-1; D remains ambiguous. This chain's CDR3 is CASSVGEDLHEQFF. CDR3 DNA: TGTGCCAGCAGTGTAGGCGAAGACTTACATGAGCAGTTCTTC.